The 9 T cell receptor beta chains below were found in one sample sequenced in a study of post-analysis software for immune sequencing data. General study points: Comparison of patients with controls showed five TRBV segments more frequent in patients, TRBV5-6, TRBV5-1 and TRBV20-1 among them.

Their target antigens are unknown. Each TCR beta cDNA library carried unique molecular identifiers. Each CDR3 protein gets one entry after TCRdb re-called the PCR reads with MiXCR. This table has 600,000 to 750,000 distinct CDR3 sequences, 55% to 70% appearing once. The sample was blood. Receptor source: a girl under 10 years old with multiple sclerosis.

CDR3 loop: CSEERGADTQYF. As DNA, the CDR3 is TGCAGCGAGGAAAGGGGTGCAGATACGCAGTATTTT. V gene TRBV29-1 combines with J gene TRBJ2-3; tentatively, D is TRBD1 (5 bases). The V end lost 7 bases, the J end lost 4 bases, and 12 bases lay between the germline ends. Germline CDR1 is SQVTM and CDR2 is ANQGSEA. There are 12 residues in the CDR3.

Only a few counts were recorded for this clonotype. The chain links TRBV5-1 to TRBJ2-3, with TRBD2 identical over 11 bases. Germline V CDR1 and CDR2: SGHRS, YFSETQ. V dropped 5 bases and J dropped 0; count of bases not matched to a gene: 8. The CDR3 has 17 residues. CDR3 nucleotides: TGCGCCAGCAGTCCCTGGACTAGCGGGCTAAGCACAGATACGCAGTATTTT. Translation gives CASSPWTSGLSTDTQYF.

The rearrangement links TRBV5-1 to TRBJ2-7, with 11 bases identical to TRBD2. V was pared by 4 bases and J by 3 bases, with 6 bases of the junction left unmatched. Germline V gives CDR1 SGHRS, CDR2 YFSETQ. The CDR3 has 15 residues. The CDR3 loop is CASSPPGLADYEQYF. DNA of the CDR3: TGCGCCAGCAGCCCACCGGGACTAGCGGACTACGAGCAGTACTTC.

The chain recombines TRBV29-1 with TRBJ2-1; TRBD2 matches 14 bases. The CDR3 consists of 14 residues. V lost 4 bases, J lost 7 bases, and 3 bases stayed unmatched. Germline values: CDR1 SQVTM, CDR2 ANQGSEA. CDR3 DNA sequence: TGCAGCGTTGGACTAGCGGGAGGGAGGAATGAGCAGTTCTTC. This encodes CSVGLAGGRNEQFF.

The table lists this clonotype with a few counts. The chain employs TRBV20-1 and TRBJ2-3; TRBD2 aligns across 12 bases. J lost 6 bases, V lost 1 base, and 20 bases had no gene match. The CDR3 runs to 20 residues. Germline CDR1 and CDR2: DFQATT and SNEGSKA (reference sequence). CDR3 sequence (DNA): TGCAGTGCTAGAGGTCTTCCTAGCGGGGGGGATCAAGTCACACAGGATACGCAGTATTTT. Protein product: CSARGLPSGGDQVTQDTQYF.

The chain couples TRBV7-2 to TRBJ2-3, with TRBD2 identical over 9 bases. V was pared by 2 bases and J by 4 bases, with 16 bases of the junction left unmatched. Germline CDR1 and CDR2: SGHTA and FQGNSA. CDR3 size: 19 residues. The CDR3 DNA reads as TGTGCCAGCAGCTTACAGGGCGGGGGGGCCAGCGGGGGCGCAGATACGCAGTATTTT. It translates to CASSLQGGGASGGADTQYF.

V gene TRBV4-3 combines with J gene TRBJ1-2; D might be TRBD1 (5 bases). The germline gives CDR1 LGHNA, CDR2 YSLEER. V shed 4 bases and J shed 8 bases, with 26 bases lying between them. There are 17 residues in the CDR3. For the CDR3, the DNA is TGCGCCAGCAGCCTGTCGTACAGACCTTATGAAGGGGACGGCTACACCTTC. It codes for CASSLSYRPYEGDGYTF.

The chain uses TRBV7-8 and TRBJ2-1; D is possibly TRBD1 (6 bases). CDR3 length equals 19 residues. Looked up from germline, CDR1 is SGHVS and CDR2 is FQNEAQ. V lost 3 bases to trimming and J lost 0 bases, with 21 bases between them. CDR3 DNA: TGTGCCAGCAGCTTCTTCAGGGGTCAAGCTTCGAGCTCCTACAATGAGCAGTTCTTC. It yields the protein CASSFFRGQASSSYNEQFF.

The rearrangement joins TRBV7-9 to TRBJ1-5, with 8 bases aligning to TRBD1. V was clipped by 5 bases and J by 2 bases; unmatched bases: 5. The V gene's germline CDR1 is SEHNR and CDR2 FQNEAQ (reference sequence). This CDR3 is 15 amino acids long. Here the CDR3 DNA reads TGTGCCAGCAGCGTGTCGACAGGGGGCAATCAGCCCCAGCATTTT. Encoded protein: CASSVSTGGNQPQHF.